This T cell receptor (beta chain) was recorded in a study of blood T cell repertoires in COVID-19. Some clones are missing from TCRdb's copy, which holds only in-frame ones; the method was immunoSEQ multiplex PCR. This repertoire shows nearly 60,000 clones, 85% to 90% found once; its top ten account for approximately 5%. Trimming cost V 1 base and J 8 bases, with 12 bases left between them. Germline loops: CDR1 SGHRS, CDR2 YFSETQ. This CDR3 is 13 amino acids long. In this sample, this clone turned up once. The chain is built from TRBV5-1 and TRBJ1-1; D perhaps matches TRBD1 (5 bases). The sample comprised peripheral blood. This TCR was recovered from a man aged 40-49 years with active COVID-19. CDR3 nucleotide sequence: TGCGCCAGCAGCTTGTCTTGGGGCGCCGAAGCTTTCTTT. It yields the protein CASSLSWGAEAFF.